The next 9 T cell receptor beta chains were all read from a single sample in a study of shared clonotypes between healthy human individuals. Libraries were prepared by immunoSEQ multiplex PCR; TCRdb keeps only in-frame clonotypes and omits some of them. This sample has approximately 710,000 clones, with 90% found just once. Sequences were obtained from memory CD8+ T cells from PBMCs. The subset was: CD45RO+ cells pooled with CCR7-negative TemRA cells. These receptors originate from a man aged 18 to 30 in good health. Some clones in this sample may be carry-over from other donors' samples.

The genes are TRBV10-3 and TRBJ1-2; no clear D gene. This CDR3 has 16 amino acids. The V end lost 5 bases, the J end lost 10 bases, and 26 bases lay between the germline ends. The germline CDR1 and CDR2 sequences are ENHRY and SYGVKD. The CDR3, as DNA: TGTGCCATCAGTCTTCCTCACGGCAAACGTCAGGAAGACTACACCTTC. Protein: CAISLPHGKRQEDYTF.

This chain joins TRBV19 and TRBJ1-5, with D possibly TRBD1 on 5 matching bases. This CDR3 has 13 amino acids. Trimming left V 5 bases short and J 11 bases short, with 16 bases between. Germline V gene sequence: CDR1 LNHDA, CDR2 SQIVND (reference sequence). The CDR3 spells CASSGTGRLAQHF. In DNA, the CDR3 is TGTGCCAGTAGTGGGACGGGCCGCCTGGCCCAGCATTTT.

V usage is TRBV4-1 and J usage is TRBJ2-1, with TRBD2 identical over 8 bases. Germline-derived CDR1 and CDR2 are MGHRA and YSYEKL. V was clipped by 4 bases and J by 6 bases; unmatched bases: 8. The CDR3 is made up of 15 amino acids. The CDR3 region has the DNA TGCGCCAGCAGCCCCTATGGGCTAGCGGGCAATGAGCAGTTCTTC. It is translated as CASSPYGLAGNEQFF.

This chain links TRBV14 with TRBJ2-1; 11 bases agree with TRBD2. The V and J ends lost 5 bases and 8 bases, in that order; junction bases with no gene match: 8. This CDR3 contains 15 residues. Germline values: CDR1 SGHDN, CDR2 FVKESK. The CDR3 region has the DNA TGTGCCAGCAGCGAGATAGCGGGAGGGAGGGATGAGCAGTTCTTC. Amino acid sequence: CASSEIAGGRDEQFF.

The chain joins TRBV28 to TRBJ2-7, with D possibly TRBD2 on 5 matching bases. Germline CDR1 is MDHEN and CDR2 is SYDVKM. This CDR3 comprises 15 residues. V lost 2 bases to trimming and J lost 0 bases, with 11 bases between them. The CDR3 sequence is CASSLGRLLSYEQYF. CDR3 DNA: TGTGCCAGCAGTTTAGGTCGACTACTCTCCTACGAGCAGTACTTC.

This chain connects TRBV27 to TRBJ2-5; D uncertain. V shed 5 bases and J shed 2 bases, with 12 bases lying between them. Germline V gene lookup returns CDR1 MNHEY and CDR2 SMNVEV (reference sequence). The CDR3 consists of 14 residues. CDR3: CASSPEPIQETQYF. DNA of the CDR3: TGTGCCAGCAGTCCCGAGCCTATTCAAGAGACCCAGTACTTC.

This clone was observed a handful of times. The rearrangement links TRBV15 to TRBJ2-1; 11 bases are a match to TRBD2. Germline-derived CDR1 and CDR2 are LNHNV and YYDKDF (reference sequence). The CDR3 spans 16 residues. J was trimmed by 7 bases and V by 0 bases; bases with no gene match: 5. The CDR3 nucleotides read TGTGCCACCAGCAGAGATAGGGGGACTAGCGGAAATGAGCAGTTCTTC. Its translation: CATSRDRGTSGNEQFF.

This chain links TRBV27 with TRBJ2-7, with D perhaps being TRBD1 or TRBD2 (6 bases each). V gave up 2 bases and J gave up 5 bases, with 13 bases separating them. CDR3 length: 14 amino acids. Germline CDR1 MNHEY, CDR2 SMNVEV (reference sequence). CDR3 protein: CASSLRGTSDEQYF. The DNA of the CDR3 is TGTGCCAGCAGTTTAAGGGGGACTTCGGACGAGCAGTACTTC.

The table lists this clone with a count of one. This chain links TRBV27 with TRBJ2-5; D call uncertain. The end of the DNA aligns better with TRBJ2-7, so the J call may be wrong. The CDR3 spans 13 residues. Germline CDR1 and CDR2: MNHEY and SMNVEV (reference sequence). CDR3 residues: CASSPNPISEQYF. In DNA, the CDR3 is TGTGCCAGCAGCCCAAACCCGATATCCGAGCAGTACTTC.